The subject of this entry is one TCR beta chain. Its antigen is not identified. Only in-frame clones appear in the TCRdb table, and some are missing; sequencing was by immunoSEQ multiplex PCR. The sample gives 150,000 or so clones, 85% to 90% of which show up once; around 1.6% is in the top ten. The record originates from a study of T cell responses to AZD1222 COVID-19 vaccine. Study as a whole: Pooled together were second doses at about 4 or about 12 weeks. General study results and limits: Clonal diversity was possibly underestimated, and white British individuals and females predominated among donors.

Germline loops: CDR1 KGHDR, CDR2 SFDVKD. V gave up 4 bases and J gave up 14 bases, with 18 bases separating them. The CDR3 runs 13 residues. The clonotype originates from an adult in good health. This chain uses TRBV24-1 with TRBJ2-3; weak D call: TRBD1 (6 bases). Sequenced here: peripheral blood, sampled on day 0 of AZD1222 vaccination. The CDR3 reads CATSDPYRASRYF. The CDR3 DNA sequence: TGTGCCACCAGTGACCCCTACAGGGCGTCCCGGTATTTT.